This is a list of T cell receptor beta chains from one sample in a study of blood T cell repertoires in COVID-19. The assay was immunoSEQ multiplex PCR, and TCRdb's table has in-frame clones only and misses some. The table shows approximately 220,000 clones, with approximately 80% occurring only once. Sequenced material: peripheral blood. Receptors originate from a man aged 35 to 55 with acute or convalescent COVID-19. Each CDR3 is given without its conserved first and last residue.

CDR3aa: ASSLTVKNEKLF; v_gene: TRBV5-1; j_gene: TRBJ1-4
CDR3aa: ASSLVEGPEKLF; v_gene: TRBV5-1; j_gene: TRBJ1-4
CDR3aa: ASSPGDRTYEQY; v_gene: TRBV3-1/TRBV3-2; j_gene: TRBJ2-7
CDR3aa: ASTPGDPADTQY; v_gene: TRBV2; j_gene: TRBJ2-3
CDR3aa: ASSPGLREVEDTQY; v_gene: TRBV5-4; j_gene: TRBJ2-3
CDR3aa: ASTGSKWAEQY; v_gene: TRBV19; j_gene: TRBJ2-7
CDR3aa: SASPQGIEPQH; v_gene: TRBV20-1; j_gene: TRBJ1-5
CDR3aa: AISELGQAEAF; v_gene: TRBV10-3; j_gene: TRBJ1-1
CDR3aa: ASSPGRGVRGNTEAF; v_gene: TRBV28; j_gene: TRBJ1-1
CDR3aa: ASSPAAGIETQY; v_gene: TRBV5-1; j_gene: TRBJ2-5
CDR3aa: ASSQDLEGRVGYT; v_gene: TRBV4-2; j_gene: TRBJ1-2
CDR3aa: ASSRGTGGEQY; v_gene: TRBV6-2/TRBV6-3; j_gene: TRBJ2-7
CDR3aa: ASSGASGRGPRVETQY; v_gene: TRBV5-6; j_gene: TRBJ2-5
CDR3aa: ASRITLVGAGGYT; v_gene: TRBV6-5; j_gene: TRBJ1-2
CDR3aa: AIRTGGSYGYT; v_gene: TRBV10-3; j_gene: TRBJ1-2
CDR3aa: ASSSDRASGNTIY; v_gene: TRBV3-1/TRBV3-2; j_gene: TRBJ1-3
CDR3aa: ASSPSRQATNEKLF; v_gene: TRBV7-2; j_gene: TRBJ1-4
CDR3aa: ASSARTQPEKLF; v_gene: TRBV19; j_gene: TRBJ1-4
CDR3aa: ATLTWLREVFGELF; v_gene: TRBV18; j_gene: TRBJ2-2
CDR3aa: ASSSTGGRADTQY; v_gene: TRBV7-3; j_gene: TRBJ2-3
CDR3aa: ASSETTGSDTEAF; v_gene: TRBV6-1; j_gene: TRBJ1-1
CDR3aa: SASSATGNTIY; v_gene: TRBV20-1; j_gene: TRBJ1-3
CDR3aa: ASSFGRAAYEQY; v_gene: TRBV7-9; j_gene: TRBJ2-7
CDR3aa: ASSPGTAASNEQF; v_gene: TRBV27; j_gene: TRBJ2-1
CDR3aa: AGPRGGSQY; v_gene: TRBV21-1; j_gene: TRBJ2-5
CDR3aa: ASSPRGLAGVNEQF; v_gene: TRBV18; j_gene: TRBJ2-1
CDR3aa: ASDDLRGAETQY; v_gene: TRBV6-5; j_gene: TRBJ2-5
CDR3aa: ASSQGGFGAQH; v_gene: TRBV3-1/TRBV3-2; j_gene: TRBJ1-5
CDR3aa: SALQTGGLETQY; v_gene: TRBV29-1; j_gene: TRBJ2-5
CDR3aa: ASSVTSGRAELYNEQF; v_gene: TRBV7-9; j_gene: TRBJ2-1
CDR3aa: SVEIPTGGPDTQY; v_gene: TRBV29-1; j_gene: TRBJ2-3
CDR3aa: ASSLTARGEETQY; v_gene: TRBV7-2; j_gene: TRBJ2-5
CDR3aa: ASSQARGDYT; v_gene: TRBV4-2; j_gene: TRBJ1-2
CDR3aa: ASSPSLSGSGSYEQY; v_gene: TRBV2; j_gene: TRBJ2-7
CDR3aa: SASSGMDANTGELF; v_gene: TRBV20-1; j_gene: TRBJ2-2
CDR3aa: ASRGGQGGTEAF; v_gene: TRBV7-9; j_gene: TRBJ1-1
CDR3aa: ASSLWGEGLGDTQY; v_gene: TRBV5-4; j_gene: TRBJ2-3